This T cell receptor (beta chain) derives from a study of early T cells in non-severe SARS-CoV-2 infection. Study summary: Chains stayed unpaired after sequencing of bulk RNA from unsorted whole blood. Study-wide points: VDJdb matching favored anti-spike CD8 responses, missing private and CD4 specificities.

The CDR3 spans 14 residues. The germline V and J ends were trimmed by 6 bases and 2 bases, with 11 bases remaining between them. Remarks on this clonotype: Its antigen is not identified.

Attachment of unique molecular identifiers was made to individual cDNA molecules. MiXCR, applied by TCRdb to the 5' RACE reads, yields one record per CDR3 protein. The sample has roughly 80,000 distinct CDR3 sequences, more than 12% seen once; the top ten hold around 3.3%. The sequence was obtained from an adult who was a healthcare worker with PCR-confirmed SARS-CoV-2 infection or an uninfected control (not recorded which). The chain joins TRBV12-3 or TRBV12-4 to TRBJ1-3; tentative D call: TRBD1 (5 bases). The sequencing sample was made of whole blood. The CDR3 nucleotides read TGTGCCAGCAGCCCTGGGGCGGCTGGAAACACCATATATTTT. Translating gives CASSPGAAGNTIYF.